What follows are 2 T cell receptor beta chains derived from one specimen sequenced in a study of early T cells in non-severe SARS-CoV-2 infection. TCRdb re-called the 5' RACE reads through MiXCR, storing one row per CDR3 protein. In the table there are some 40,000 distinct CDR3 sequences, roughly 5% of which are singletons. Sequencing used whole blood, obtained at baseline. The receptor source for this set is an adult who was a healthcare worker with PCR-confirmed SARS-CoV-2 infection or an uninfected control (not recorded which).

This clonotype was recorded at least ten times. The chain links TRBV28 to TRBJ1-5; a weak D match, TRBD1 (6 bases). The CDR3 covers 13 residues. Trimming left V 10 bases short and J 3 bases short, with 13 bases between. In germline, CDR1 is MDHEN, CDR2 SYDVKM. CDR3 in DNA: TGTGCCATCCAACAGGGCATCAATCAGCCCCAGCATTTT. Translated: CAIQQGINQPQHF.

This clonotype was detected only a few times. The chain has TRBV5-1 and TRBJ2-3; TRBD1 matches at 9 bases. The CDR3 runs 16 residues. Trimming took 3 bases from V and 2 from J; bases not matched to a gene: 7. Germline values: CDR1 SGHRS, CDR2 YFSETQ. The CDR3: CASSSYRGPTTDTQYF. CDR3 bases: TGCGCCAGCAGCTCGTACAGGGGGCCGACCACAGATACGCAGTATTTT.